What follows are 26 T cell receptor beta chains derived from one specimen sequenced in a study of T-cell reconstitution after alpha-beta-depleted transplantation in children. A library of TCRbeta sequences, prepared with unique molecular identifiers, was generated. TCRdb reprocessed the PCR reads with MiXCR, giving one entry per CDR3 protein. The sample contains 250,000 to 300,000 distinct CDR3 sequences, around 10% of which appear only once. The sequencing used peripheral blood, collected 180 days after TCRalphabeta/CD19-depleted stem cell transplant. These receptors were taken from a male patient between 2 and 10 years old who had a stem cell transplant for chronic granulomatous disease, so the T cells may come from the graft donor.

This clonotype was observed at least ten times. The V and J genes are TRBV5-5 and TRBJ2-6, with unresolved D. Trimming pared 0 bases from V and 0 bases from J, leaving 10 bases between. Germline CDR1 is SGHKS and CDR2 is YYEKEE (reference sequence). The CDR3 extends over 17 amino acids. The CDR3 bases are TGTGCCAGCAGCTTGGACGGATTTATCTCTGGGGCCAACGTCCTGACTTTC. Amino acid sequence: CASSLDGFISGANVLTF.

The table lists this clonotype with many counts. The V gene is TRBV5-1, the J gene TRBJ2-7, with 10 bases aligning to TRBD2. The CDR3 extends over 19 amino acids. CDR1 SGHRS and CDR2 YFSETQ come from the germline V gene. After removal of 3 bases from V and 0 bases from J, the junction contained 15 bases not matched to a gene. The CDR3 DNA reads as TGCGCCAGCAGCTCAAGACGTGGAATCGGACTAGCGGACTCCTACGAGCAGTACTTC. Protein: CASSSRRGIGLADSYEQYF.

This clonotype was recorded once. The germline gene is not matched at one end of the junction; a read error may be the cause. The chain employs TRBV20-1 and TRBJ2-2; 11 bases are a match to TRBD2. Germline values: CDR1 DFQATT, CDR2 SNEGSKA (reference sequence). This CDR3 is 17 amino acids long. CDR3 amino acids: CCARTGTSGLLTGELFF. The CDR3 DNA is TGCTGTGCTAGGACCGGGACTAGCGGTTTATTAACCGGGGAGCTGTTTTTT.

This clonotype was seen ten or more times. Its ends do not fully match the called genes, so a read error is possible. The rearrangement uses TRBV5-1 and TRBJ1-1; a weak D match, TRBD1 (6 bases). Germline values: CDR1 SGHRS, CDR2 YFSETQ. This CDR3 has 16 amino acids. The DNA of the CDR3 is TGCGCCAGCAGCATAACCTCGGGAGGGGGGAACGCTGAAGCTTTCTTT. The encoded protein is CASSITSGGGNAEAFF. The full variable domain, completed using reference TRBV5-1 and TRBJ1-1, is KAGVTQTPRYLIKTRGQQVTLSCSPISGHRSVSWYQQTPGQGLQFLFEYFSETQRNKGNFPGRFSGRQFSNSRSEMNVSTLELGDSALYLCASSITSGGGNAEAFFGQGTRLTVV.

This clonotype was detected many times. The chain has TRBV7-6 and TRBJ2-7; D ambiguous. Germline loops: CDR1 SGHVS, CDR2 FNYEAQ. This CDR3 has 14 residues. Trimming shortened V by 0 bases and J by 2 bases, and 8 bases separated the two germline ends. The CDR3 nucleotides read TGTGCCAGCAGCTTAGCGTTTCGTGCCTACGAGCAGTACTTC. This encodes CASSLAFRAYEQYF.

This clonotype was counted many times. The gene calls are TRBV10-3 and TRBJ2-1; possible D gene TRBD1, 6 bases. Trimming pared 6 bases from V and 0 bases from J, leaving 12 bases between. This CDR3 comprises 15 residues. Germline loops: CDR1 ENHRY, CDR2 SYGVKD. Here the CDR3 DNA reads TGTGCCATCAGCCAAACAGGGCCCTCCTACAATGAGCAGTTCTTC. Protein: CAISQTGPSYNEQFF.

This clonotype was picked up many times. The chain carries TRBV7-6 and TRBJ2-3; D unresolved. Trimming pared 2 bases from V and 7 bases from J, leaving 13 bases between. CDR1 is SGHVS and CDR2 is FNYEAQ in the germline V gene. The CDR3 totals 14 residues. CDR3 residues: CASSLQWEPYTQYF. CDR3 DNA: TGTGCCAGCAGCTTACAGTGGGAACCATATACGCAGTATTTT.

This clonotype was seen at least ten times. The chain couples TRBV6-5 to TRBJ1-5; possible D gene TRBD1, 6 bases. Germline values: CDR1 MNHEY, CDR2 SVGAGI. The CDR3 covers 14 residues. The germline V and J ends were trimmed by 8 bases and 2 bases, with 13 bases remaining between them. Written as DNA, the CDR3 is TGTGCCAGCGGATGGGGGGCGGGCAATCAGCCCCAGCATTTT. This translates into CASGWGAGNQPQHF.

This clonotype was recorded at least ten times. This rearrangement joins TRBV25-1 to TRBJ1-1, with D uncertain. This CDR3 has 12 residues. V was trimmed by 8 bases and J by 5 bases, leaving 12 bases between them. Germline CDR1 and CDR2: MGHDK and SYGVNS. The CDR3, as DNA: TGTGCCAGCGCTCGACGGGGAACTGAAGCTTTCTTT. Residues: CASARRGTEAFF.

This clonotype was detected ten times or more. This chain connects TRBV7-2 to TRBJ1-1; 8 bases fit TRBD1. The CDR3 spans 14 residues. J gave up 6 bases and V 1 base, and 4 bases lay outside the gene matches. Germline lookup yields CDR1 SGHTA and CDR2 FQGNSA. CDR3 nucleotides: TGTGCCAGCAGCTTAGGCAGGGGGCCCTCTGAAGCTTTCTTT. Translated, it gives CASSLGRGPSEAFF.

In its sample, this clonotype was seen many times. The CDR3 reads CAISETSGRPSYEQYF. CDR3 bases: TGTGCCATCAGTGAGACTAGCGGGAGACCTTCCTACGAGCAGTACTTC. The chain employs TRBV10-3 and TRBJ2-7; 11 bases agree with TRBD2. Germline CDR1 ENHRY, CDR2 SYGVKD. The ends lost 2 bases at V and 1 base at J; junction bases unmatched: 4. The CDR3 consists of 16 residues.

This clonotype showed up many times. J is TRBJ1-1 and V is TRBV5-1; perhaps TRBD1 as D (5 bases). There are 13 residues in the CDR3. Trimming shortened V by 2 bases and J by 7 bases, and 12 bases separated the two germline ends. The V gene's germline CDR1 is SGHRS and CDR2 YFSETQ. CDR3 bases: TGCGCCAGCAGCTTTCCAGGGTTGAGTGAAGCTTTCTTT. This translates into CASSFPGLSEAFF.

On this clonotype itself: A much larger clone lies a single base off, so this may be a read error. The chain combines TRBV28 with TRBJ2-5; 11 bases agree with TRBD1. The CDR3 totals 14 residues. Germline values: CDR1 MDHEN, CDR2 SYDVKM. The CDR3 DNA reads as TGTGCCAGCGGAAGGACAGGGGGCGGTGAGAGCCAGTACTTC. The encoded protein is CASGRTGGGESQYF.

This clonotype was seen ten or more times. The chain has TRBV4-3 and TRBJ2-7; D ambiguous. Germline values: CDR1 LGHNA, CDR2 YSLEER. The CDR3 totals 14 residues. V shed 0 bases and J shed 4 bases, with 10 bases lying between them. CDR3 protein: CASSQDKAAYEQYF. The CDR3 nucleotides are TGCGCCAGCAGCCAAGATAAGGCAGCTTACGAGCAGTACTTC.

This clonotype was observed many times. The chain couples TRBV5-1 to TRBJ1-6, with a possible D match to TRBD1 (5 bases). Germline CDR1 and CDR2: SGHRS and YFSETQ. Trimming stripped 2 bases from V and 5 bases from J, with 8 bases between. The CDR3 covers 14 residues. DNA of the CDR3: TGCGCCAGCAGCTTCGGCAGGGATAATTCACCCCTCCACTTT. It translates to CASSFGRDNSPLHF. The complete variable domain, with remaining parts taken from reference TRBV5-1 and TRBJ1-6, reads KAGVTQTPRYLIKTRGQQVTLSCSPISGHRSVSWYQQTPGQGLQFLFEYFSETQRNKGNFPGRFSGRQFSNSRSEMNVSTLELGDSALYLCASSFGRDNSPLHFGNGTRLTVT.

This clonotype has at least ten counts. The rearrangement links TRBV5-1 to TRBJ1-1, with D tentatively TRBD1 (6 bases). From germline, CDR1 is SGHRS and CDR2 YFSETQ. V was clipped by 6 bases and J by 0 bases, with 12 bases between them. CDR3 length: 14 residues. The CDR3, as DNA: TGCGCCAGCACCCCCCAGGGGATGAACACTGAAGCTTTCTTT. Encoded protein: CASTPQGMNTEAFF. The whole variable domain, filled in from reference TRBV5-1 and TRBJ1-1, reads KAGVTQTPRYLIKTRGQQVTLSCSPISGHRSVSWYQQTPGQGLQFLFEYFSETQRNKGNFPGRFSGRQFSNSRSEMNVSTLELGDSALYLCASTPQGMNTEAFFGQGTRLTVV.

This clonotype was observed at least ten times. The rearrangement links TRBV7-9 to TRBJ1-5, with a possible D match to TRBD1 (5 bases). The CDR3 is made up of 15 amino acids. Trimming took off 3 bases at V and 5 bases at J, with 14 bases between the two ends. Germline V gives CDR1 SEHNR, CDR2 FQNEAQ (reference sequence). CDR3 region: CASSLSRAGDQPQHF. The CDR3 coding sequence is TGTGCCAGCAGCTTGTCCAGGGCCGGGGATCAGCCCCAGCATTTT. Combining the CDR3 with reference TRBV7-9 and TRBJ1-5 gives the whole variable domain DTGVSQNPRHKITKRGQNVTFRCDPISEHNRLYWYRQTLGQGPEFLTYFQNEAQLEKSRLLSDRFSAERPKGSFSTLEIQRTEQGDSAMYLCASSLSRAGDQPQHFGDGTRLSIL.

This clonotype has ten or more counts. The genes are TRBV18 and TRBJ1-1; a weak D match, TRBD1 (5 bases). The CDR3 covers 13 residues. Trimming cost V 6 bases and J 6 bases, with 14 bases left between them. Looked up from germline, CDR1 is KGHSH and CDR2 is LQKENI. The CDR3 here is CASSPSLGAEAFF. As DNA, the CDR3 is TGTGCCAGCTCCCCTAGTTTAGGGGCTGAAGCTTTCTTT.

This clonotype was recorded many times. The chain is built from TRBV12-3 or TRBV12-4 and TRBJ2-7, with 14 bases matching TRBD2. V lost 7 bases to trimming and J lost 2 bases; unmatched junction nucleotides: 13. The CDR3 has 18 residues. CDR3 region: CASTSGLAGGAPTYEQYF. The CDR3 region has the DNA TGTGCCAGCACCTCAGGACTAGCGGGAGGCGCTCCGACCTACGAGCAGTACTTC.

A word on this clonotype: A clone one base away is much larger, so this may be a read error. V is TRBV29-1 and J is TRBJ2-1; D gene uncertain. Germline CDR1 and CDR2: SQVTM and ANQGSEA. CDR3 length equals 15 residues. This CDR3 is CSVVGRTSSYNGQFF. In DNA form, the CDR3 reads TGCAGCGTTGTAGGTCGCACGAGCTCCTACAATGGGCAGTTCTTC.

This clonotype has ten or more counts. The rearrangement uses TRBV10-3 and TRBJ2-1; 9 nucleotides line up with TRBD1. CDR1 is ENHRY and CDR2 is SYGVKD in the germline V gene. The V gene end was trimmed by 5 bases and the J gene end by 2 bases; junction bases not matched to a gene: 13. There are 18 residues in the CDR3. The CDR3 bases are TGTGCCATCAGTAGGGACAGGGCCGACTGGAGTACCTACAATGAGCAGTTCTTC. This translates into CAISRDRADWSTYNEQFF.

The gene calls are TRBV12-3 or TRBV12-4 and TRBJ2-7; either TRBD1 or TRBD2 may supply D (6 bases each). The CDR3 totals 19 residues. V lost 6 bases, J lost 2 bases, and 29 bases lay in between. The CDR3: CASSMEGVRTKEKTYEQYF. CDR3 nucleotide sequence: TGTGCCAGCAGCATGGAGGGGGTGCGCACTAAGGAGAAAACCTACGAGCAGTACTTC.

This clonotype was observed at least ten times. The rearrangement joins TRBV27 to TRBJ2-2, with 9 bases identical to TRBD1. The germline gives CDR1 MNHEY, CDR2 SMNVEV (reference sequence). The CDR3 runs to 16 residues. Trimming cost V 5 bases and J 4 bases; bases outside gene matches: 8. The CDR3 sequence: CASSTGQGGGTGELFF. In DNA form, the CDR3 reads TGTGCCAGCAGTACGGGACAGGGAGGTGGCACCGGGGAGCTGTTTTTT.

This clonotype has only a few counts. This chain links TRBV5-4 with TRBJ2-5; no reliable D call. There are 13 residues in the CDR3. V dropped 0 bases and J dropped 2 bases, with 5 bases sitting between them. Per the germline V gene, CDR1 is SGHNT and CDR2 is YYREEE (reference sequence). This chain's CDR3 is CASSLDIQETQYF. CDR3 coding DNA: TGTGCCAGCAGCTTGGACATTCAAGAGACCCAGTACTTC.

This clonotype was seen ten or more times. For the CDR3, the DNA is TGTGCCAGCAGTATGCGGGCCCAGACCCGCAATGAGCAGTTCTTC. This translates into CASSMRAQTRNEQFF. The chain uses TRBV28 and TRBJ2-1; possibly TRBD2 for D (5 bases). The V gene's germline CDR1 is MDHEN and CDR2 SYDVKM. Trimming took off 5 bases at V and 6 bases at J, with 17 bases between the two ends. CDR3 length: 15 residues. The whole variable domain, remainder taken from reference TRBV28 and TRBJ2-1, is DVKVTQSSRYLVKRTGEKVFLECVQDMDHENMFWYRQDPGLGLRLIYFSYDVKMKEKGDIPEGYSVSREKKERFSLILESASTNQTSMYLCASSMRAQTRNEQFFGPGTRLTVL.

As concerns this clonotype: Given a much more abundant clone one base away, this may be a read error. The V and J genes are TRBV7-9 and TRBJ2-7; 13 nucleotides match TRBD2. Germline CDR1 SEHNR, CDR2 FQNEAQ (reference sequence). This CDR3 contains 15 residues. The V segment lost 8 bases and the J segment 7 bases; nucleotides outside the gene matches: 11. CDR3 nucleotide sequence: TGTGCCAGCGGCCCCGGACTAGCGGGAGTAAGGGAGCAGTACTTC. Translation: CASGPGLAGVREQYF.